These 12 T cell receptor beta chains came from one sample sequenced in a study of T-cell memory formation after mild COVID-19. TCRdb re-analysed the 5' RACE reads in MiXCR, keeping a single row per CDR3 protein. The sample carries 200,000 to 250,000 distinct CDR3 sequences, around 8.8% recorded once. Sequencing input: PBMCs or a T cell subset sorted from them (not recorded which). These receptors were collected from a man between 18 and 29 years old who had mild COVID-19 (a few samples of this study predate the infection). Cell type and time point are not known.

This clonotype was picked up a small number of times. The chain couples TRBV18 to TRBJ1-2, with D perhaps matching TRBD1 (6 bases). Trimming shortened V by 1 base and J by 10 bases, and 10 bases separated the two germline ends. This CDR3 comprises 12 residues. Germline lookup yields CDR1 KGHSH and CDR2 LQKENI. CDR3 bases: TGTGCCAGCTCACCACTAACAGGGTCCTACACCTTC. It is translated as CASSPLTGSYTF.

The chain employs TRBV12-3 or TRBV12-4 and TRBJ2-7; tentative D call: TRBD1 (5 bases). This CDR3 region has 12 residues. The V and J ends lost 6 bases and 6 bases respectively, with 12 bases between them. The CDR3 region is CASSRRQSEQYF. CDR3 bases: TGTGCCAGCAGCCGTCGACAGTCCGAGCAGTACTTC.

V is TRBV18 and J is TRBJ1-1, with D hard to call. The CDR3 is made up of 13 amino acids. Germline lookup yields CDR1 KGHSH and CDR2 LQKENI. Deletions cut 3 bases from V and 8 bases from J, with 13 bases between. The CDR3 sequence: CASSPGEGIEAFF. DNA for the CDR3: TGTGCCAGCTCACCGGGCGAGGGCATAGAAGCTTTCTTT.

V and J are TRBV7-9 and TRBJ2-1; TRBD2 aligns across 7 bases. This CDR3 contains 14 residues. After removal of 6 bases from V and 0 bases from J, the junction contained 2 bases not matched to a gene. The germline V gene encodes CDR1 SEHNR and CDR2 FQNEAQ (reference sequence). In nucleotides, the CDR3 is TGTGCCAGCAGTACGGGGGGCTCCTACAATGAGCAGTTCTTC. It specifies CASSTGGSYNEQFF.

The rearrangement links TRBV7-2 to TRBJ1-1; weak D call: TRBD1 (5 bases). V lost 5 bases and J lost 6, with 16 bases in between. Germline CDR1 is SGHTA and CDR2 is FQGNSA. The CDR3 spans 14 residues. In nucleotides, the CDR3 is TGTGCCAGCAGCGCCCGCCGGGGGGGGGCTGAAGCTTTCTTT. It is translated as CASSARRGGAEAFF.

The chain has TRBV3-1 and TRBJ1-4, with D unresolved. Germline V gene data show CDR1 as LGHDT and CDR2 as YNNKEL (reference sequence). V was pared by 1 base and J by 5 bases, with 2 bases between. CDR3 length: 12 amino acids. The CDR3 region has the DNA TGTGCCAGCAGCCAAGGCAATGAAAAACTGTTTTTT. Protein sequence: CASSQGNEKLFF.

In this sample, this clonotype turned up a few times. The chain combines TRBV6-5 with TRBJ1-2; no firm D call. Germline CDR1 is MNHEY and CDR2 is SVGAGI. This CDR3 region has 13 residues. V was trimmed by 2 bases and J by 4 bases, leaving 8 bases between them. The DNA for the CDR3 is TGTGCCAGCAGTTACGGGGTGGGCTATGGCTACACCTTC. Translated: CASSYGVGYGYTF.

This clonotype appeared a few times. The chain employs TRBV5-1 and TRBJ1-1; D gene uncertain. V gave up 4 bases and J gave up 3 bases, with 13 bases separating them. CDR3 length: 14 residues. Per the germline V gene, CDR1 is SGHRS and CDR2 is YFSETQ. CDR3 DNA: TGCGCCAGCAGCCTGGGCAGCCTGGACACTGAAGCTTTCTTT. This gives the protein CASSLGSLDTEAFF.

The chain employs TRBV18 and TRBJ2-1; 9 nucleotides line up with TRBD2. This CDR3 is 17 amino acids long. Per the germline V gene, CDR1 is KGHSH and CDR2 is LQKENI. V dropped 3 bases and J dropped 4; count of bases not matched to a gene: 10. CDR3 bases: TGTGCCAGCTCACCCAACGATCTAGCGGGGTTGTACAATGAGCAGTTCTTC. Protein product: CASSPNDLAGLYNEQFF.

This clonotype was counted a few times. The chain combines TRBV4-2 with TRBJ2-7, with a tentative D call TRBD2 (6 bases). Trimming stripped 1 base from V and 1 base from J, with 14 bases between. There are 16 residues in the CDR3. Germline V gene lookup returns CDR1 LGHNA and CDR2 YNFKEQ. This CDR3 is CASSQGEEAGSYEQYF. CDR3 in DNA: TGTGCCAGCAGCCAAGGGGAGGAGGCAGGATCCTACGAGCAGTACTTC.

Ten or more counts support this clonotype. The rearrangement uses TRBV12-3 or TRBV12-4 and TRBJ1-2; D ambiguous. V lost 3 bases to trimming and J lost 0 bases, with 11 bases between them. The CDR3 contains 15 residues. The CDR3 loop is CASSFSQVANYGYTF. DNA of the CDR3: TGTGCCAGCAGTTTTTCGCAGGTTGCTAACTATGGCTACACCTTC.

The J gene is TRBJ2-7, the V gene TRBV2; D ambiguous. Germline V gene lookup returns CDR1 SNHLY and CDR2 FYNNEI. The CDR3 extends over 14 amino acids. Deletions cut 5 bases from V and 5 bases from J, with 16 bases between. In DNA form, the CDR3 reads TGTGCCAGCAGTACCCCCCTTGGGTATAACGAGCAGTACTTC. Amino acids: CASSTPLGYNEQYF.